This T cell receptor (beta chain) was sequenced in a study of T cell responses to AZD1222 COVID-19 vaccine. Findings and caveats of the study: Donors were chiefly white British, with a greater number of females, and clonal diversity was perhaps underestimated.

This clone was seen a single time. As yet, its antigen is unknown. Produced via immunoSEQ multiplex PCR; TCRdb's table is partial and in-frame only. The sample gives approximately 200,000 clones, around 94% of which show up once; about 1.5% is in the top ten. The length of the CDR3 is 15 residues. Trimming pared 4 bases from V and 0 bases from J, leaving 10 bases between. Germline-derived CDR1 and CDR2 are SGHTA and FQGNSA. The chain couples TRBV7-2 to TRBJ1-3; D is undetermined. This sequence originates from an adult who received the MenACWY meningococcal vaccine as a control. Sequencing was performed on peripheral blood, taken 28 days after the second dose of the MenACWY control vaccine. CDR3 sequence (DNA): TGTGCCAGCAGCTCGCGTACATACTCTGGAAACACCATATATTTT. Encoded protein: CASSSRTYSGNTIYF.